Shown below are 20 T cell receptor beta chains from a single sample sequenced in a study of beta chain features in type 1 diabetes. Their antigen targets remain unknown. Overall study findings and caveats: Among patients with Type 1 diabetes, TCRB CDR3s were moderately but significantly shorter in every one of the four CD4+ subsets.

What was sequenced were expressed TCRB transcripts, since all of the isolated RNA had been reverse transcribed. This table comes from immunoSEQ multiplex PCR, and its TCRdb copy is limited to in-frame clones, with some not included. The profile shows around 50,000 clones, approximately 44% of them singletons. The material sequenced was stem cell memory CD4+ T cells from blood. These receptors were obtained from a young man with type 1 diabetes.

The rearrangement links TRBV7-9 to TRBJ1-4, with D tentatively TRBD1 (5 bases). CDR3 size: 16 residues. V was cut by 5 bases and J by 0 bases, with 13 bases left in between. In germline, CDR1 is SEHNR, CDR2 FQNEAQ (reference sequence). For the CDR3, the DNA is TGTGCCAGCAGCACCTCGGGGGGGGCAACTAATGAAAAACTGTTTTTT. Translated: CASSTSGGATNEKLFF.

The V call is TRBV5-1, the J call TRBJ2-2; a possible D gene is TRBD1 (6 bases). Germline V gene sequence: CDR1 SGHRS, CDR2 YFSETQ. The V end lost 5 bases, the J end lost 3 bases, and 8 bases lay between the germline ends. This CDR3 contains 13 residues. CDR3 loop: CASSNRDTGELFF. CDR3 DNA: TGCGCCAGCAGTAACAGGGACACCGGGGAGCTGTTTTTT.

The sample holds a few counts of this clone. V and J are TRBV6-6 and TRBJ2-2; 7 nucleotides agree with TRBD2. This CDR3 contains 14 residues. V dropped 8 bases and J dropped 5; count of bases not matched to a gene: 8. Looked up from germline, CDR1 is MNHNY and CDR2 is SVGAGI (reference sequence). CDR3 bases: TGTGCCAGCGGACGCCAGCGGGAAACCGGGGAGCTGTTTTTT. This gives the protein CASGRQRETGELFF.

This clone is a singleton in its sample. The chain uses TRBV5-1 and TRBJ1-5; D is possibly TRBD1 (5 bases). V was pared by 1 base and J by 7 bases, with 9 bases between. The CDR3 contains 13 residues. Germline values: CDR1 SGHRS, CDR2 YFSETQ. CDR3 in amino acids: CASSLFGGQPQHF. The CDR3, as DNA: TGCGCCAGCAGCTTGTTCGGGGGGCAGCCCCAGCATTTT.

Turning to this clone: Additional DNA sequences in this sample encode the identical CDR3. The chain joins TRBV28 to TRBJ2-5; 7 nucleotides agree with TRBD1. The CDR3 has 19 residues. V shed 0 bases and J 2 bases; nucleotides not matched to a gene: 15. CDR1 is MDHEN, CDR2 SYDVKM, per germline. CDR3 region: CASSLWTGIGRTRQETQYF. The CDR3 nucleotides are TGTGCCAGCAGTTTATGGACAGGGATTGGACGGACGAGGCAAGAGACCCAGTACTTC. The variable domain in full, with the rest retrieved from reference TRBV28 and TRBJ2-5, is DVKVTQSSRYLVKRTGEKVFLECVQDMDHENMFWYRQDPGLGLRLIYFSYDVKMKEKGDIPEGYSVSREKKERFSLILESASTNQTSMYLCASSLWTGIGRTRQETQYFGPGTRLLVL.

This clone turned up a few times. The chain couples TRBV29-1 to TRBJ2-3; 14 nucleotides match TRBD2. The CDR3 totals 15 residues. Unmatched junction bases numbered 4, after V lost 6 bases and J lost 2 bases. The germline V gene encodes CDR1 SQVTM and CDR2 ANQGSEA. CDR3 sequence reads: CSVTGLAGATDTQYF. CDR3 coding DNA: TGCAGCGTGACGGGACTAGCGGGAGCCACAGATACGCAGTATTTT.

This clone has more than one count but fewer than ten. V is TRBV4-1 and J is TRBJ2-5, with 9 positions matching TRBD2. V lost 0 bases, J lost 0 bases, and 5 bases stayed unmatched. Germline values: CDR1 MGHRA, CDR2 YSYEKL. The CDR3 length is 17 residues. The CDR3 here is CASSQDPLAGHQETQYF. CDR3 DNA: TGCGCCAGCAGCCAAGATCCGCTAGCGGGACACCAAGAGACCCAGTACTTC.

This clone was counted a few times. This chain connects TRBV2 to TRBJ2-7; 9 bases agree with TRBD2. CDR1 and CDR2 (germline): SNHLY, FYNNEI. This CDR3 contains 14 residues. V gave up 8 bases and J gave up 5 bases; unmatched junction bases: 10. The CDR3 protein is CASYPLAGEDEQYF. The CDR3 nucleotides read TGTGCCAGCTACCCCTTAGCGGGAGAAGACGAGCAGTACTTC.

The CDR3 protein is CASSPRGQGGYEQYF. In nucleotides, the CDR3 is TGTGCCAGCAGCCCAAGGGGACAGGGGGGCTACGAGCAGTACTTC. The chain carries TRBV28 and TRBJ2-7, with 11 positions matching TRBD1. The CDR3 has 15 residues. The V and J ends lost 6 bases and 3 bases, in that order; junction bases with no gene match: 7. Germline CDR1 and CDR2: MDHEN and SYDVKM.

This rearrangement joins TRBV5-1 to TRBJ2-1, with 7 bases that match TRBD1. The germline V gene encodes CDR1 SGHRS and CDR2 YFSETQ. This CDR3 comprises 14 residues. Unmatched junction bases numbered 9, after V lost 4 bases and J lost 8 bases. The CDR3 DNA reads as TGCGCCAGCAGCAAATCACAGGGGTGGGATGAGCAGTTCTTC. It codes for CASSKSQGWDEQFF. The entire variable domain, with the rest obtained from reference TRBV5-1 and TRBJ2-1, is as follows: KAGVTQTPRYLIKTRGQQVTLSCSPISGHRSVSWYQQTPGQGLQFLFEYFSETQRNKGNFPGRFSGRQFSNSRSEMNVSTLELGDSALYLCASSKSQGWDEQFFGPGTRLTVL.

V gene TRBV28 combines with J gene TRBJ2-7; 8 bases are a match to TRBD2. The CDR3 spans 13 residues. Germline V gene sequence: CDR1 MDHEN, CDR2 SYDVKM. After removal of 7 bases from V and 8 bases from J, the junction contained 10 bases not matched to a gene. CDR3 sequence (DNA): TGTGCCAGCATGTTGACTAGCGATAAAAAGCAGTACTTC. This sequence encodes CASMLTSDKKQYF.

The rearrangement uses TRBV5-1 and TRBJ2-5; 7 bases map to TRBD2. This CDR3 contains 16 residues. V lost 0 bases, J lost 0 bases, and 5 bases stayed unmatched. Germline CDR1 and CDR2: SGHRS and YFSETQ. CDR3 coding DNA: TGCGCCAGCAGCTTGGGTTCAGCGGGATACCAAGAGACCCAGTACTTC. Translated: CASSLGSAGYQETQYF.

This clone was found a few times. The V and J genes are TRBV5-6 and TRBJ1-2; D might be TRBD1 (6 bases). Per the germline V gene, CDR1 is SGHDT and CDR2 is YYEEEE. Between the trimmed V and J ends, which lost 4 bases and 6 bases, there was a span of 10 bases. The CDR3 loop spans 12 amino acids. DNA of the CDR3: TGTGCCAGCAGCACAGGGTACCATGGCTACACCTTC. Its protein is CASSTGYHGYTF.

This clone was seen a handful of times. This chain's CDR3 is CSVWGLGEKLFF. The CDR3 DNA reads as TGCAGCGTCTGGGGGCTTGGGGAAAAACTGTTTTTT. The gene calls are TRBV29-1 and TRBJ1-4, with D possibly TRBD1 on 6 matching bases. The V gene's germline CDR1 is SQVTM and CDR2 ANQGSEA. V dropped 6 bases and J dropped 8 bases, with 13 bases sitting between them. The CDR3 extends over 12 amino acids.

This clone was observed a few times. V usage is TRBV7-9 and J usage is TRBJ2-1; TRBD2 agrees at 11 bases. V was clipped by 1 base and J by 9 bases; unmatched bases: 11. In germline, CDR1 is SEHNR, CDR2 FQNEAQ (reference sequence). The CDR3 is 17 amino acids. The DNA of the CDR3 is TGTGCCAGCAGCTTAGGGGTATTAGCGGGAGGGAGAAGTGAGCAGTTCTTC. Translation gives CASSLGVLAGGRSEQFF. The entire variable domain, with the rest obtained from reference TRBV7-9 and TRBJ2-1, is as follows: DTGVSQNPRHKITKRGQNVTFRCDPISEHNRLYWYRQTLGQGPEFLTYFQNEAQLEKSRLLSDRFSAERPKGSFSTLEIQRTEQGDSAMYLCASSLGVLAGGRSEQFFGPGTRLTVL.

DNA of the CDR3: TGTGCCAGCAGCGCTCAGACAGGCGGGCAGTTCTTC. It specifies CASSAQTGGQFF. J is TRBJ2-1 and V is TRBV9; tentatively, D is TRBD1 (6 bases). Per germline, CDR1 SGDLS and CDR2 YYNGEE. The V gene lost 3 bases and the J gene lost 12 bases, with 13 bases spanning the gap. This CDR3 is built from 12 residues.

The chain couples TRBV5-1 to TRBJ1-2; possible D gene TRBD1, 6 bases. In germline, CDR1 is SGHRS, CDR2 YFSETQ. The CDR3 length is 14 residues. Trimming cost V 3 bases and J 3 bases, with 12 bases left between them. The CDR3 nucleotides read TGCGCCAGCAGCTGGGGCGGGGGCGACTATGGCTACACCTTC. Protein sequence: CASSWGGGDYGYTF. Using reference TRBV5-1 and TRBJ1-2 for the parts outside the CDR3, the full variable domain is KAGVTQTPRYLIKTRGQQVTLSCSPISGHRSVSWYQQTPGQGLQFLFEYFSETQRNKGNFPGRFSGRQFSNSRSEMNVSTLELGDSALYLCASSWGGGDYGYTFGSGTRLTVV.

This rearrangement joins TRBV23-1 to TRBJ2-7; the match to TRBD1 covers 10 bases. TRBV23-1 is sorted into the ORF group, with uncertain function. This CDR3 has 15 amino acids. The ends lost 3 bases at V and 4 bases at J; junction bases unmatched: 6. CDR3 sequence: CASSQEDRGFYEQYF. The CDR3 nucleotides are TGCGCCAGCAGTCAGGAGGACAGGGGGTTTTACGAGCAGTACTTC.

J is TRBJ2-5 and V is TRBV28, with 8 bases fitting TRBD2. Germline assignment: CDR1 MDHEN and CDR2 SYDVKM. The V gene end was trimmed by 7 bases and the J gene end by 2 bases; junction bases not matched to a gene: 9. This CDR3 has 15 amino acids. CDR3 sequence reads: CASTGGSRGQETQYF. CDR3 DNA: TGTGCCAGCACGGGGGGGAGTAGAGGGCAAGAGACCCAGTACTTC.

V is TRBV5-4 and J is TRBJ2-1; 9 bases are a match to TRBD2. Germline V gene data show CDR1 as SGHNT and CDR2 as YYREEE (reference sequence). Germline trimming cut 2 bases from V and 8 bases from J; bases unmatched to any gene: 8. This CDR3 spans 15 amino acids. Here the CDR3 reads CASSFGGRADDEQFF. CDR3 in DNA: TGTGCCAGCAGCTTTGGCGGGAGGGCAGATGATGAGCAGTTCTTC.